A single TCR beta chain is shown here with its context. The data were produced by immunoSEQ multiplex PCR, yet TCRdb's version contains in-frame clones alone and is incomplete. The sample lists approximately 200,000 clones; approximately 83% were seen once. Germline-derived CDR1 and CDR2 are SEHNR and FQNEAQ (reference sequence). The CDR3 has 14 residues. With V trimmed by 6 bases and J by 5 bases, 6 bases remained unmatched. These data originate in a study of blood T cell repertoires in COVID-19. On the study more broadly: Nucleic acid was either cDNA or gDNA, and it came from T cells, B-cell-depleted T cells, or PBMCs.

The rearrangement uses TRBV7-9 and TRBJ2-5, with 10 bases fitting TRBD1. The sequenced material came from peripheral blood. The receptor's source is a man in his sixties with acute or convalescent COVID-19. CDR3 in amino acids: CASSRTGGRETQYF. Here the CDR3 DNA reads TGTGCCAGCAGTCGGACAGGGGGAAGGGAGACCCAGTACTTC.